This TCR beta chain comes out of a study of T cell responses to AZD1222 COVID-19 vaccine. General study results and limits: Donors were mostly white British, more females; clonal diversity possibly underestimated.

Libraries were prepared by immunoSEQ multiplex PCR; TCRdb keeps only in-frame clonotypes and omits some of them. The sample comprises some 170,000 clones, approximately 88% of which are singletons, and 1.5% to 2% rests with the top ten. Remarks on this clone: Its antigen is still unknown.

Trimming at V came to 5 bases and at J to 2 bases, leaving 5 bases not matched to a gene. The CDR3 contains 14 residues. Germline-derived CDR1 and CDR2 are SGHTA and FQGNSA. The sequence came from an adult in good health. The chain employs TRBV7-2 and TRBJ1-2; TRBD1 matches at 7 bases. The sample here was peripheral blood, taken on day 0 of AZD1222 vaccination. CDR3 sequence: CASSPDRVNYGYTF. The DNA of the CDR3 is TGTGCCAGCAGCCCCGACAGGGTAAACTATGGCTACACCTTC.